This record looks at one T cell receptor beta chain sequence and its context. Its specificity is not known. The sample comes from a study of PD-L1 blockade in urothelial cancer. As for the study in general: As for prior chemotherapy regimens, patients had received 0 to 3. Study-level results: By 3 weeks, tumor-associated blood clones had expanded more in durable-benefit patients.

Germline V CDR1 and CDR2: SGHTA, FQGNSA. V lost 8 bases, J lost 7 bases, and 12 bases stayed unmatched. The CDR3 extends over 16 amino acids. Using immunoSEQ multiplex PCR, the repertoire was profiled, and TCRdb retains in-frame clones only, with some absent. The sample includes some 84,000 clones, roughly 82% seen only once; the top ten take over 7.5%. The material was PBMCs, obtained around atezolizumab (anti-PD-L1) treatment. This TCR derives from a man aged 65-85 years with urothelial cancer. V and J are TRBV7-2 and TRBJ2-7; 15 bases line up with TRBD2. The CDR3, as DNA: TGTGCCAGCGGCCCCGGACTAGCGGGAGGGGGTGTAGAGCAGTACTTC. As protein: CASGPGLAGGGVEQYF.